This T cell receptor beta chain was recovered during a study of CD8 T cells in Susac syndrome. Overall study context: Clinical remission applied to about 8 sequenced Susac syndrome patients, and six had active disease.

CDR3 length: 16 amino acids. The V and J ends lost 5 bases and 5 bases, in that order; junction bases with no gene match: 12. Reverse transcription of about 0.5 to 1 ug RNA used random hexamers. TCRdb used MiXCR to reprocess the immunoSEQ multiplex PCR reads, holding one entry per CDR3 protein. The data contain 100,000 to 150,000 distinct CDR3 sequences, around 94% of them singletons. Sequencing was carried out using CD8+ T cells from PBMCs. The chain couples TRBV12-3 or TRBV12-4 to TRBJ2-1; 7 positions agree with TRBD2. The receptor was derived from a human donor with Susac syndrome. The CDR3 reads CASSAPYREVHNEQFF. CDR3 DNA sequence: TGTGCCAGCAGTGCGCCTTATCGGGAGGTCCACAATGAGCAGTTCTTC.